This entry lists 15 T cell receptor beta chains sequenced from one sample in a study of molecular identifiers for immune sequencing clone quantification. From the PCR reads, TCRdb called clonotypes with MiXCR, one entry per CDR3 protein. The data contain about 500,000 distinct CDR3 sequences, about a fifth of them singletons. Material: naive CD8+ T cells from blood, with Jurkat cell RNA spiked in. Indicated subset: FACS-sorted CD8+CD4-CCR7+CD45RA+ naive T cells. These receptors were collected from a human donor in good health. Some libraries in this study had Jurkat cell RNA spiked in.

This chain connects TRBV28 to TRBJ1-3; D gene ambiguous. The ends were cut back, 5 bases at V and 0 bases at J, with 20 bases in the middle. Germline CDR1 is MDHEN and CDR2 is SYDVKM. The CDR3 is 18 amino acids. CDR3 loop: CASSVESSVGSSGNTIYF. The CDR3 region has the DNA TGTGCCAGCAGTGTAGAATCGAGCGTGGGGAGCTCTGGAAACACCATATATTTT.

This clonotype was observed a few times. Lacking the conserved final phenylalanine or tryptophan, this CDR3 likely reflects a read error. The chain carries TRBV7-2 and TRBJ2-1; D perhaps matches TRBD2 (5 bases). Germline CDR1 reads SGHTA; CDR2 reads FQGNSA. The CDR3 loop spans 15 amino acids. The CDR3 spells CASSSSGFSYDEQFL. The CDR3 DNA reads as TGTGCCAGCAGCTCAAGCGGTTTCTCCTACGATGAGCAGTTCCTC.

About this clonotype: A much bigger clone sits one base away, suggesting this may be a read error. This chain links TRBV7-6 with TRBJ2-1; tentative D call: TRBD2 (6 bases). CDR1 SGHVS and CDR2 FNYEAQ come from the germline V gene. The CDR3 totals 17 residues. The CDR3 spells CVSSLAVYSTGDNEQFF. Written as DNA, the CDR3 is TGTGTCAGCAGCTTAGCGGTTTACTCAACGGGGGACAATGAGCAGTTCTTC. Supplemented by reference TRBV7-6 and TRBJ2-1, the full variable domain reads GAGVSQSPRYKVTKRGQDVALRCDPISGHVSLYWYRQALGQGPEFLTYFNYEAQQDKSGLPNDRFSAERPEGSISTLTIQRTEQRDSAMYRCVSSLAVYSTGDNEQFFGPGTRLTVL.

CDR3 sequence: CASSPGISSYEQYF. CDR3 in DNA: TGCGCCAGCAGCCCAGGGATTAGCTCCTACGAGCAGTACTTC. The chain carries TRBV4-3 and TRBJ2-7; a weak D match, TRBD1 (5 bases). This CDR3 is 14 amino acids long. Trimming stripped 4 bases from V and 0 bases from J, with 10 bases between. Per germline, CDR1 LGHNA and CDR2 YSLEER.

This clonotype appeared a few times. The chain uses TRBV7-2 and TRBJ2-2; perhaps TRBD2 as D (5 bases). The CDR3 has 16 amino acids. The V end was cut by 6 bases, the J end by 5 bases, with 19 bases between. CDR1 and CDR2 from the germline V gene are SGHTA and FQGNSA. The CDR3 coding sequence is TGTGCCAGCAGGGCGACTATCGCGGGCTGGACCGGGGAGCTGTTTTTT. Protein product: CASRATIAGWTGELFF.

This clonotype was detected a few times. This sequence joins TRBV7-2 and TRBJ2-5, with D unresolved. CDR1 is SGHTA and CDR2 is FQGNSA in the germline V gene. This CDR3 spans 13 amino acids. The germline V and J ends were trimmed by 5 bases and 4 bases, with 11 bases remaining between them. The CDR3: CASSPTLGETQYF. The DNA of the CDR3 is TGTGCCAGCAGCCCGACTTTAGGAGAGACCCAGTACTTC.

The CDR3 loop reads CASSVYVVGSYNEQFF. The CDR3 region has the DNA TGTGCCAGCAGTGTTTACGTGGTAGGATCCTACAATGAGCAGTTCTTC. This chain uses TRBV25-1 with TRBJ2-1; D is unresolved. V lost 4 bases and J 1 base, leaving 14 bases between the germline ends. The germline V gene has CDR1 MGHDK and CDR2 SYGVNS. The length of the CDR3 is 16 residues.

This clonotype was counted at least ten times. The rearrangement links TRBV18 to TRBJ2-3; D gene unclear. There are 13 residues in the CDR3. Germline-derived CDR1 and CDR2 are KGHSH and LQKENI. V lost 0 bases and J 3 bases, leaving 4 bases between the germline ends. CDR3 nucleotide sequence: TGTGCCAGCTCACCACCGGTTACAGATACGCAGTATTTT. Its translation: CASSPPVTDTQYF.

As for this clonotype: Just one base apart from a much larger clone, this may be a read error. This chain links TRBV7-6 with TRBJ2-3, with a tentative D call TRBD2 (5 bases). This CDR3 has 15 residues. The V gene's germline CDR1 is SGHVS and CDR2 FNYEAQ. The CDR3 loop is CVSSSPDWSTDTQYF. The CDR3 DNA is TGTGTCAGCAGCTCCCCGGACTGGAGCACAGATACGCAGTATTTT.

This clonotype was seen repeatedly, ten times or more. The V call is TRBV5-6, the J call TRBJ2-7; D remains ambiguous. The CDR3 runs to 15 residues. V was cut by 0 bases and J by 2 bases, with 12 bases left in between. The germline gives CDR1 SGHDT, CDR2 YYEEEE. CDR3 sequence: CASSLEGSPAYEQYF. CDR3 DNA sequence: TGTGCCAGCAGCTTGGAGGGCTCGCCGGCCTACGAGCAGTACTTC. The whole variable domain, remainder taken from reference TRBV5-6 and TRBJ2-7, is DAGVTQSPTHLIKTRGQQVTLRCSPKSGHDTVSWYQQALGQGPQFIFQYYEEEERQRGNFPDRFSGHQFPNYSSELNVNALLLGDSALYLCASSLEGSPAYEQYFGPGTRLTVT.

In its sample, this clonotype was seen many times. The CDR3 loop reads CASSLWAGLPNQPQHF. DNA for the CDR3: TGTGCCAGCAGTTTATGGGCAGGTCTGCCGAATCAGCCCCAGCATTTT. V is TRBV28 and J is TRBJ1-5; D not certain. The ends were cut back, 0 bases at V and 4 bases at J, with 13 bases in the middle. The CDR3 sequence is 16 residues long. Germline CDR1 and CDR2: MDHEN and SYDVKM.

The V call is TRBV2, the J call TRBJ1-1, with 7 nucleotides matching TRBD1. The CDR3 is made up of 14 amino acids. V trimming: 4 bases; J trimming: 5 bases; junction bases outside the gene matches: 7. Germline values: CDR1 SNHLY, CDR2 FYNNEI. The CDR3 DNA reads as TGTGCCAGCAGTGTAAACAGGGGACCGACTGAAGCTTTCTTT. As protein: CASSVNRGPTEAFF. The variable domain in full, with the rest retrieved from reference TRBV2 and TRBJ1-1, is EPEVTQTPSHQVTQMGQEVILRCVPISNHLYFYWYRQILGQKVEFLVSFYNNEISEKSEIFDDQFSVERPDGSNFTLKIRSTKLEDSAMYFCASSVNRGPTEAFFGQGTRLTVV.

This clonotype was recorded at least ten times. The chain recombines TRBV5-1 with TRBJ2-5; 9 bases line up with TRBD2. Germline loops: CDR1 SGHRS, CDR2 YFSETQ. This CDR3 contains 16 residues. With 1 base clipped from V and 3 bases from J, the junction kept 7 bases outside the gene matches. The CDR3 spells CASSLWLAGTEETQYF. The CDR3 coding sequence is TGCGCCAGCAGCTTGTGGCTAGCGGGGACTGAAGAGACCCAGTACTTC.

This clonotype was seen at least ten times. The chain employs TRBV7-8 and TRBJ2-1; D is uncertain. The germline gives CDR1 SGHVS, CDR2 FQNEAQ. Trimming left V 7 bases short and J 0 bases short, with 7 bases between. The CDR3 has 13 amino acids. The CDR3 bases are TGTGCCAGCACCATCCGCTCCTACAATGAGCAGTTCTTC. Translated: CASTIRSYNEQFF.

In regard to this clonotype: Germline and junction disagree at one end, which may indicate a read error. The rearrangement links TRBV18 to TRBJ1-1, with TRBD1 matching 8 bases. The CDR3 extends over 17 amino acids. Germline CDR1 is KGHSH and CDR2 is LQKENI. CDR3 nucleotide sequence: TGTGCCAGCTCACCACCGGGGGGAGGACAGGGAGGTACTGAAGTTTTCTTT. This translates into CASSPPGGGQGGTEVFF.